The 25 T cell receptor beta chains presented below share a single source sample, sequenced in a study listed by TCRdb under 2016. Libraries were constructed by RT-PCR. The instrument given in TCRdb is Illumina MiSeq. TCRdb ran its own pipeline on the public reads, namely fastp trimming at Q25 and MiXCR clone calling, and kept in-frame beta chains. Each CDR3 protein appears once, grouped with its most common genes and DNA. This sample has more than 550,000 distinct CDR3 sequences in its table, and over 12% of those were observed once. The ten largest clonotypes hold roughly 3.9% of the sample. Sequencing used memory CD4+ T cells from blood. These receptors came from a female donor in good health, serving as a healthy control.

This clonotype was found many times. This rearrangement joins TRBV12-3 or TRBV12-4 to TRBJ1-2; D not resolved. CDR3 length equals 14 residues. Trimming left V 4 bases short and J 8 bases short, with 17 bases between. In nucleotides, the CDR3 is TGTGCCAGCAGTTCCCAGGAAGGCTTGCACGGCTACACCTTC. It is translated as CASSSQEGLHGYTF.

This clonotype came up a few times. The gene calls are TRBV12-3 or TRBV12-4 and TRBJ2-3; 7 nucleotides line up with TRBD1. The CDR3 is made up of 14 amino acids. J was trimmed by 5 bases and V by 5 bases; bases with no gene match: 7. This CDR3 reads CASSRGGSLDTQYF. Here the CDR3 DNA reads TGTGCCAGCAGTAGAGGGGGCTCGTTAGATACGCAGTATTTT.

This chain links TRBV20-1 with TRBJ2-7; D remains unclear. Trimming removed 5 bases at V and 6 bases at J, with 14 bases between. The CDR3 length is 12 residues. CDR1 is DFQATT, CDR2 SNEGSKA, per germline (reference sequence). The CDR3 protein is CSAPSDTAEQYF. Written as DNA, the CDR3 is TGCAGTGCTCCTTCTGATACGGCCGAGCAGTACTTC.

There are a few counts of this clonotype. This chain connects TRBV6-2 or TRBV6-3 to TRBJ2-1; 8 bases align to TRBD2. V was clipped by 2 bases and J by 2 bases; unmatched bases: 2. The CDR3 is made up of 15 amino acids. Germline assignment: CDR1 MNHEY and CDR2 SVGEGT. CDR3 nucleotide sequence: TGTGCCAGCAGTTACCTAGCGGGCACCTACAATGAGCAGTTCTTC. Its protein product is CASSYLAGTYNEQFF.

This clonotype was seen more than once but under ten times. The chain uses TRBV18 and TRBJ2-6; D possibly corresponds to TRBD2 (6 bases). In germline, CDR1 is KGHSH, CDR2 LQKENI. V lost 3 bases, J lost 4 bases, and 10 bases lay in between. This CDR3 comprises 15 residues. DNA of the CDR3: TGTGCCAGCTCACCTGGGAGGAGAGGGGCCAACGTCCTGACTTTC. Translating gives CASSPGRRGANVLTF.

This chain joins TRBV27 and TRBJ1-1; D is unclear. V was trimmed by 1 base and J by 12 bases, leaving 12 bases between them. This CDR3 contains 12 residues. CDR1 is MNHEY, CDR2 SMNVEV, per germline (reference sequence). The CDR3 loop reads CASSLFGQQSFF. The CDR3 DNA follows: TGTGCCAGCAGTTTATTTGGGCAGCAGTCTTTCTTT.

This clonotype was detected only a few times. The V call is TRBV15, the J call TRBJ2-1; the D gene is possibly TRBD1 (6 bases). The germline V gene encodes CDR1 LNHNV and CDR2 YYDKDF (reference sequence). Trimming took off 1 base at V and 12 bases at J, with 16 bases between the two ends. CDR3 length: 14 residues. The CDR3 nucleotides read TGTGCCACCAGCAGAGCTGGATCCGTCAGGGGGCAGTTCTTC. This encodes CATSRAGSVRGQFF.

This clonotype was recorded at least ten times. The chain uses TRBV6-5 and TRBJ2-1, with TRBD1 matching 7 bases. There are 14 residues in the CDR3. Looked up from germline, CDR1 is MNHEY and CDR2 is SVGAGI. The V segment lost 2 bases and the J segment 9 bases; nucleotides outside the gene matches: 7. CDR3 sequence: CASSYTGVEGEQFF. DNA of the CDR3: TGTGCCAGCAGTTACACAGGGGTTGAGGGTGAGCAGTTCTTC.

This clonotype came up many times. The chain employs TRBV12-3 or TRBV12-4 and TRBJ2-5; D not certain. Trimming shortened V by 1 base and J by 2 bases, and 5 bases separated the two germline ends. The CDR3 runs 13 residues. CDR3 in DNA: TGTGCCAGCAGTTTAGACGTTCAAGAGACCCAGTACTTC. This codes for CASSLDVQETQYF.

The table lists this clonotype with a few counts. The J gene is TRBJ2-5, the V gene TRBV4-3, with 10 bases that match TRBD2. From germline, CDR1 is LGHNA and CDR2 YSLEER. V was pared by 1 base and J by 3 bases, with 8 bases of the junction left unmatched. CDR3 size: 17 residues. CDR3 region: CASSQASGRRGEETQYF. The CDR3 region has the DNA TGCGCCAGCAGCCAAGCTAGCGGGAGAAGGGGCGAAGAGACCCAGTACTTC.

This clonotype was detected many times. CDR3 in amino acids: CASSLAPVPTDTQYF. The CDR3 DNA reads TGTGCCAGCAGCTTAGCCCCAGTACCCACAGATACGCAGTATTTT. The chain couples TRBV7-2 to TRBJ2-3; D unresolved. The CDR3 is made up of 15 amino acids. The V and J ends lost 0 bases and 2 bases respectively, with 9 bases between them. Germline assignment: CDR1 SGHTA and CDR2 FQGNSA.

The V and J genes are TRBV7-2 and TRBJ2-1, with 8 bases identical to TRBD2. The V segment lost 4 bases and the J segment 9 bases; nucleotides outside the gene matches: 11. Germline V lookup: CDR1 SGHTA, CDR2 FQGNSA. The CDR3 is 15 residues long. This chain's CDR3 is CASSWSGTRIGEQFF. DNA of the CDR3: TGTGCCAGCAGCTGGTCCGGGACTAGAATCGGTGAGCAGTTCTTC.

In its sample, this clonotype was seen a few times. V gene TRBV6-5 combines with J gene TRBJ2-3, with D tentatively TRBD2 (5 bases). Trimming stripped 7 bases from V and 1 base from J, with 18 bases between. This CDR3 spans 16 amino acids. Per germline, CDR1 MNHEY and CDR2 SVGAGI. CDR3 in DNA: TGTGCCAGCAAGCGGTTACGAGACGTACGCACAGATACGCAGTATTTT. Translation: CASKRLRDVRTDTQYF.

This clonotype was picked up a small number of times. The V gene is TRBV7-2, the J gene TRBJ1-1; D is uncertain. V dropped 5 bases and J dropped 2 bases, with 15 bases sitting between them. CDR3 length: 15 amino acids. The germline CDR1 and CDR2 sequences are SGHTA and FQGNSA. The DNA of the CDR3 is TGTGCCAGCAGCCCGACACGAGCGGCCAACACTGAAGCTTTCTTT. The encoded protein is CASSPTRAANTEAFF.

This chain joins TRBV24-1 and TRBJ2-2, with unresolved D. V was pared by 7 bases and J by 0 bases, with 5 bases between. The CDR3 spans 13 residues. The germline V gene encodes CDR1 KGHDR and CDR2 SFDVKD. The chain's CDR3 is CATRTANTGELFF. The CDR3 DNA reads TGTGCCACCAGGACGGCGAACACCGGGGAGCTGTTTTTT.

Ten or more counts support this clonotype. The V and J genes are TRBV6-5 and TRBJ2-1; unclear D gene. V lost 6 bases, J lost 8 bases, and 14 bases lay in between. Germline V gene data show CDR1 as MNHEY and CDR2 as SVGAGI. The CDR3 length is 13 residues. Here the CDR3 DNA reads TGTGCCAGCAGGCCCCCCTCTTGGTATGAGCAGTTCTTC. This sequence encodes CASRPPSWYEQFF.

This clonotype was observed a handful of times. The chain recombines TRBV6-2 or TRBV6-3 with TRBJ2-3, with 12 nucleotides matching TRBD2. This CDR3 spans 13 amino acids. Germline V lookup: CDR1 MNHEY, CDR2 SVGEGT. The V gene end was trimmed by 9 bases and the J gene end by 10 bases; junction bases not matched to a gene: 8. CDR3 DNA sequence: TGTGCCAGTAGACTAGCGGGAGTTGGTGCGCAGTATTTT. Translating gives CASRLAGVGAQYF.

This clonotype was seen repeatedly, ten times or more. The V gene is TRBV29-1, the J gene TRBJ2-1; tentative D call: TRBD2 (5 bases). With 4 bases removed from V and 5 bases from J, the gap between germline ends came to 6 bases. The length of the CDR3 is 11 residues. The germline gives CDR1 SQVTM, CDR2 ANQGSEA. CDR3 region: CSVGENNEQFF. As DNA, the CDR3 is TGCAGCGTTGGGGAGAACAATGAGCAGTTCTTC.

This clonotype appeared many times. The junction shows a germline mismatch at one end, possibly a read error. J is TRBJ1-6 and V is TRBV20-1, with TRBD1 identical over 7 bases. Germline CDR1 reads DFQATT; CDR2 reads SNEGSKA (reference sequence). The CDR3 runs 12 residues. The CDR3 sequence is CSARVGTVRFRF. CDR3 bases: TGCAGTGCTAGAGTTGGGACAGTGCGTTTCCGATTT.

This clonotype has only one observation. It may be a read error: a sequence one base away is much more abundant. The chain combines TRBV7-3 with TRBJ2-1; 10 nucleotides agree with TRBD1. This CDR3 has 17 amino acids. CDR1 is SGHTA and CDR2 is FQGTGA in the germline V gene. The CDR3 coding sequence is TGTGCCAGCAGCTTAACGTACCGGGACAGGGGAATAAATGATCAGTTCTTC. Its translation is CASSLTYRDRGINDQFF.

This clonotype was found a few times. The chain combines TRBV20-1 with TRBJ1-1; TRBD1 agrees at 12 bases. The CDR3 is 13 amino acids. In germline, CDR1 is DFQATT, CDR2 SNEGSKA (reference sequence). With V trimmed by 2 bases and J by 6 bases, 1 base remained unmatched. The CDR3 DNA reads TGCAGTGCTAGACGGGACAGGGGGCCTGAAGCTTTCTTT. Translating it yields CSARRDRGPEAFF.

CDR3 in amino acids: CASSSRRGWILFF. CDR3 sequence (DNA): TGTGCCAGCAGTAGCCGTCGGGGGTGGATACTGTTTTTT. V gene TRBV27 combines with J gene TRBJ1-4; tentatively, D is TRBD1 (5 bases). Trimming left V 5 bases short and J 13 bases short, with 17 bases between. The germline V gene encodes CDR1 MNHEY and CDR2 SMNVEV (reference sequence). The CDR3 is made up of 13 amino acids.

The chain employs TRBV20-1 and TRBJ2-1; TRBD2 matches 15 bases. The V gene end was trimmed by 4 bases and the J gene end by 7 bases; junction bases not matched to a gene: 5. This CDR3 region has 15 residues. Germline V gives CDR1 DFQATT, CDR2 SNEGSKA (reference sequence). CDR3 residues: CSAKTGLAGGNEQFF. The CDR3 DNA reads TGCAGTGCTAAAACGGGACTAGCGGGAGGTAATGAGCAGTTCTTC.

This clonotype was counted many times. The chain employs TRBV12-3 or TRBV12-4 and TRBJ2-7; possibly TRBD2 for D (5 bases). The CDR3 has 12 amino acids. Trimming stripped 7 bases from V and 4 bases from J, with 11 bases between. CDR3 DNA sequence: TGTGCCAGCACCCTCGGGGAGTACGAGCAGTACTTC. It specifies CASTLGEYEQYF.

This clonotype was seen repeatedly, ten times or more. This chain joins TRBV12-3 or TRBV12-4 and TRBJ1-1; a possible D gene is TRBD1 (6 bases). The CDR3 is made up of 12 amino acids. V was shortened by 5 bases and J by 11 bases, with 15 bases between the two germline ends. CDR3 in amino acids: CASSAGGLGAFF. The CDR3 bases are TGTGCCAGCAGTGCCGGGGGCTTGGGTGCTTTCTTT.